These 16 T cell receptor beta chains were all obtained from the same sample, sequenced in a study of T cells in Graves' hyperthyroidism and ophthalmopathy. Amplified regions were TCR beta CDR3 sequences from RNA transcripts. First-round RT-PCR targeting the TCR CDR3 was performed with the HTBI primer set. Each CDR3 protein is one row after TCRdb ran MiXCR on the multiplex PCR reads. Of about 320,000 distinct CDR3 sequences in the sample, approximately 16% were seen once. What was sequenced was blood. The source of these receptors is a man aged 30 to 39 with Graves' hyperthyroidism.

This clonotype showed up just a few times. The rearrangement links TRBV6-4 to TRBJ1-1, with a tentative D call TRBD1 (5 bases). CDR1 and CDR2 (germline): MRHNA, SNTAGT. V lost 2 bases to trimming and J lost 0 bases, with 13 bases between them. This CDR3 has 16 amino acids. This chain's CDR3 is CASSDEDKPMNTEAFF. CDR3 coding DNA: TGTGCCAGCAGTGACGAGGACAAGCCCATGAACACTGAAGCTTTCTTT.

This chain joins TRBV9 and TRBJ1-1; TRBD1 is a possible D gene (6 bases). The CDR3 spans 13 residues. Germline loops: CDR1 SGDLS, CDR2 YYNGEE. Trimming stripped 3 bases from V and 7 bases from J, with 13 bases between. CDR3 sequence: CASSAPGHLEAFF. The CDR3 coding sequence is TGTGCCAGCAGCGCTCCGGGACACCTTGAAGCTTTCTTT.

This clonotype was seen ten or more times. The chain is built from TRBV5-6 and TRBJ1-2; the D gene is possibly TRBD1 (6 bases). V was pared by 4 bases and J by 6 bases, with 19 bases between. This CDR3 region has 15 residues. Germline V gene lookup returns CDR1 SGHDT and CDR2 YYEEEE. CDR3 in DNA: TGTGCCAGCAGCCTCAAACAGGGTGGTTGGAATGGCTACACCTTC. This sequence encodes CASSLKQGGWNGYTF.

The sample holds many counts of this clonotype. The chain has TRBV7-9 and TRBJ2-5; D not resolved. The V end lost 2 bases, the J end lost 0 bases, and 10 bases lay between the germline ends. CDR1 is SEHNR, CDR2 FQNEAQ, per germline (reference sequence). The CDR3 loop spans 15 amino acids. CDR3 DNA: TGTGCCAGCAGCTTATACGGGCGGAACCAAGAGACCCAGTACTTC. It translates to CASSLYGRNQETQYF. The variable domain in full, completed from reference TRBV7-9 and TRBJ2-5, reads DTGVSQNPRHKITKRGQNVTFRCDPISEHNRLYWYRQTLGQGPEFLTYFQNEAQLEKSRLLSDRFSAERPKGSFSTLEIQRTEQGDSAMYLCASSLYGRNQETQYFGPGTRLLVL.

The chain couples TRBV6-6 to TRBJ2-1; 7 bases map to TRBD1. The germline CDR1 and CDR2 sequences are MNHNY and SVGAGI (reference sequence). The length of the CDR3 is 15 residues. The J segment lost 9 bases and the V segment lost 2 bases, leaving 10 bases of the junction unmatched. Here the CDR3 reads CASSYAGTVEVEQFF. CDR3 sequence (DNA): TGTGCCAGCAGTTACGCCGGGACAGTTGAGGTTGAGCAGTTCTTC.

This clonotype was detected ten times or more. This chain connects TRBV18 to TRBJ1-4; D uncertain. V shed 3 bases and J shed 8 bases, with 7 bases lying between them. This CDR3 is 12 amino acids long. Germline values: CDR1 KGHSH, CDR2 LQKENI. CDR3 in amino acids: CASSPEREKLFF. Written as DNA, the CDR3 is TGTGCCAGCTCACCGGAGCGGGAAAAACTGTTTTTT.

This clonotype has a count of ten or more. The chain joins TRBV18 to TRBJ2-5; 7 bases are shared with TRBD2. CDR1 and CDR2 from the germline V gene are KGHSH and LQKENI. The trim removed 1 base at V and 4 bases at J, leaving 3 bases unmatched. This CDR3 has 14 residues. CDR3 in amino acids: CASSPLRGGETQYF. CDR3 coding DNA: TGTGCCAGCTCACCACTCCGCGGGGGAGAGACCCAGTACTTC.

This clonotype was detected many times. V usage is TRBV6-1 and J usage is TRBJ2-1; 13 bases map to TRBD2. The junction had 24 bases not matched to a gene; V was cut back by 8 bases and J by 2 bases. This CDR3 region has 22 residues. CDR1 is MNHNS, CDR2 SASEGT, per germline. CDR3 protein: CASRRGLAGSIGSGRAYNEQFF. CDR3 sequence (DNA): TGTGCCAGCCGCCGGGGACTAGCGGGAAGTATTGGTAGCGGGAGGGCCTACAATGAGCAGTTCTTC.

This clonotype was observed many times. In DNA form, the CDR3 reads TGTGCCAGCAGCCTACGCGGACTAGCGGGAGGGGGTTTATCCTACGAGCAGTACTTC. This codes for CASSLRGLAGGGLSYEQYF. The chain uses TRBV27 and TRBJ2-7; 15 nucleotides align to TRBD2. The CDR3 extends over 19 amino acids. Germline V lookup: CDR1 MNHEY, CDR2 SMNVEV (reference sequence). V shed 6 bases and J 1 base; nucleotides not matched to a gene: 13.

This clonotype was seen more than once but under ten times. This may come from a read error, since a much larger clone is one base off. The chain uses TRBV28 and TRBJ2-7, with a tentative D call TRBD1 (5 bases). There are 12 residues in the CDR3. From germline, CDR1 is MDHEN and CDR2 SYDVKM. Trimming removed 7 bases from V and 6 bases from J, with 13 bases in between. Written as DNA, the CDR3 is TGTGCCAGCACCACGTGGGGCTGCGAGCAGTACTTC. It is translated as CASTTWGCEQYF. Using reference TRBV28 and TRBJ2-7 for the parts outside the CDR3, the full variable domain is DVKVTQSSRYLVKRTGEKVFLECVQDMDHENMFWYRQDPGLGLRLIYFSYDVKMKEKGDIPEGYSVSREKKERFSLILESASTNQTSMYLCASTTWGCEQYFGPGTRLTVT.

This clonotype came up many times. The chain couples TRBV27 to TRBJ2-7, with D tentatively TRBD1 or TRBD2 (5 bases each). V lost 8 bases to trimming and J lost 2 bases, with 10 bases between them. The germline V gene has CDR1 MNHEY and CDR2 SMNVEV (reference sequence). The CDR3 consists of 12 residues. CDR3 sequence reads: CASGTSPYEQYF. The CDR3 nucleotides read TGTGCCAGCGGGACCTCGCCCTACGAGCAGTACTTC.

On this clonotype itself: A much larger clone is a single base away; this may be a read error. This chain uses TRBV7-6 with TRBJ2-7; D is unclear. CDR1 and CDR2 from the germline V gene are SGHVS and FNYEAQ. CDR3 length: 14 amino acids. The CDR3 region is CASSPNRAGYERYF. CDR3 DNA: TGTGCCAGCAGCCCTAACCGCGCAGGCTACGAGCGGTACTTC.

This clonotype came up many times. CDR3 DNA sequence: TGTGCCAGCAGCCAAAGTGGAAACACCATATATTTT. Translation: CASSQSGNTIYF. The V call is TRBV3-1, the J call TRBJ1-3; the D is unclear. This CDR3 contains 12 residues. Germline assignment: CDR1 LGHDT and CDR2 YNNKEL (reference sequence). The V and J ends lost 2 bases and 3 bases respectively, with 2 bases between them.

A remark on this clonotype: A much more abundant neighbour one base away suggests this may be a read error. This sequence joins TRBV11-2 and TRBJ1-2; 7 bases agree with TRBD1. The CDR3 has 13 residues. Germline V gives CDR1 SGHAT, CDR2 FQNNGV. The CDR3 protein is CATSFERQGGYTF. CDR3 DNA: TGTGCCACCAGCTTCGAACGACAGGGAGGCTACACCTTC.

This clonotype was detected ten times or more. The chain uses TRBV5-1 and TRBJ2-7; no definite D call. Trimming removed 3 bases at V and 0 bases at J, with 10 bases between. Germline assignment: CDR1 SGHRS and CDR2 YFSETQ. The CDR3 runs 14 residues. Here the CDR3 reads CASSWKAASYEQYF. The CDR3 DNA sequence: TGCGCCAGCAGCTGGAAGGCGGCCTCCTACGAGCAGTACTTC.

This clonotype has ten or more counts. The chain has TRBV19 and TRBJ2-7; unclear D gene. This CDR3 is built from 15 residues. V lost 2 bases and J lost 5, with 16 bases in between. In germline, CDR1 is LNHDA, CDR2 SQIVND (reference sequence). The CDR3 spells CASSISWAHGNEQYF. CDR3 bases: TGTGCCAGTAGTATATCGTGGGCACACGGCAACGAGCAGTACTTC.